The 9 T cell receptor beta chains reported below all come from one sample, sequenced in a study of blood T cell repertoires in COVID-19 (TCRdb year 2020). Library prep was done by the immunoSEQ multiplex PCR assay. Imported from immuneACCESS, the table was reduced by TCRdb to in-frame sequences with V and J called. These copies leave out some clones; in studies compared against another copy, an unresolved V gene accounts for under half, and the cause of the remainder is not known. This sample is represented by 200,000 to 250,000 clones; 84% of them were singletons. The top ten clonotypes cover about 8.9% of the sample. Sample: peripheral blood. These receptor sequences come from a man aged 50 to 60 with active or convalescent COVID-19.

The rearrangement uses TRBV5-4 and TRBJ2-3, with 11 bases fitting TRBD2. This CDR3 is built from 15 residues. The germline CDR1 and CDR2 sequences are SGHNT and YYREEE (reference sequence). V shed 2 bases, J shed 3 bases, and the junction held 2 bases outside the gene matches. The CDR3 reads CASSFRTSGTDTQYF. CDR3 nucleotides: TGTGCCAGCAGCTTTCGGACTAGCGGGACAGATACGCAGTATTTT.

Turning to this clone: This sequence may be a read error, since a much larger clone differs from it by one base. The chain uses TRBV18 and TRBJ1-2, with D possibly matching TRBD1 (5 bases). CDR1 and CDR2 from the germline V gene are KGHSH and LQKENI. This CDR3 has 12 amino acids. Trimming stripped 5 bases from V and 4 bases from J, with 8 bases between. The CDR3 spells CASSTDSYGYTF. CDR3 coding DNA: TGTGCCAGCTCAACAGACAGCTATGGCTACACCTTC.

The chain has TRBV9 and TRBJ1-2; D might be TRBD1 (6 bases). Trimming removed 3 bases at V and 1 base at J, with 10 bases between. The CDR3 consists of 14 residues. Germline V gene data show CDR1 as SGDLS and CDR2 as YYNGEE. The DNA for the CDR3 is TGTGCCAGCAGCGCCGACAGGCGTAACTATGGCTACACCTTC. This gives the protein CASSADRRNYGYTF.

The CDR3 nucleotides are TGTGCCACCAGCCCCATGGTCCGGGGGAACCCCTATAATTCACCCCTCCACTTT. This translates into CATSPMVRGNPYNSPLHF. This chain connects TRBV15 to TRBJ1-6; weak D call: TRBD1 (5 bases). The CDR3 consists of 18 residues. The germline CDR1 and CDR2 sequences are LNHNV and YYDKDF (reference sequence). V lost 5 bases, J lost 2 bases, and 19 bases lay in between.

The V gene is TRBV25-1, the J gene TRBJ1-1; possibly TRBD1 for D (6 bases). Germline values: CDR1 MGHDK, CDR2 SYGVNS. With 3 bases removed from V and 1 base from J, the gap between germline ends came to 15 bases. The length of the CDR3 is 16 residues. In nucleotides, the CDR3 is TGTGCCAGCAGTGATAACAAGGGGGAAGGGAACACTGAAGCTTTCTTT. Its translation: CASSDNKGEGNTEAFF.

The J gene is TRBJ2-7, the V gene TRBV9; TRBD1 matches 7 bases. The V gene's germline CDR1 is SGDLS and CDR2 YYNGEE. With 0 bases clipped from V and 2 bases from J, the junction kept 5 bases outside the gene matches. The CDR3 totals 15 residues. CDR3 sequence: CASSVGQGLTYEQYF. The CDR3 DNA reads TGTGCCAGCAGCGTAGGACAGGGTTTGACCTACGAGCAGTACTTC.

The chain has TRBV4-1 and TRBJ1-3; TRBD1 is a possible D gene (5 bases). This CDR3 has 15 amino acids. The V and J ends lost 3 bases and 5 bases respectively, with 14 bases between them. Germline loops: CDR1 MGHRA, CDR2 YSYEKL. As DNA, the CDR3 is TGCGCCAGCAGCCAGCCAGGGAATACGAGAAACACCATATATTTT. The encoded protein is CASSQPGNTRNTIYF.

V is TRBV10-3 and J is TRBJ2-1; TRBD2 aligns across 10 bases. V shed 1 base and J 8 bases; nucleotides not matched to a gene: 11. Germline assignment: CDR1 ENHRY and CDR2 SYGVKD. The length of the CDR3 is 17 residues. CDR3 nucleotides: TGTGCCATCAGTGAGTTCTTACAAGCGGGGGGGCCGCATGAGCAGTTCTTC. Its protein is CAISEFLQAGGPHEQFF.

V is TRBV7-2 and J is TRBJ1-2, with D possibly being TRBD1 (5 bases). Trimming took off 3 bases at V and 2 bases at J, with 7 bases between the two ends. Germline lookup yields CDR1 SGHTA and CDR2 FQGNSA. This CDR3 is built from 13 residues. The CDR3 sequence: CASSFAGNYGYTF. CDR3 coding DNA: TGTGCCAGCAGCTTTGCAGGGAACTATGGCTACACCTTC.